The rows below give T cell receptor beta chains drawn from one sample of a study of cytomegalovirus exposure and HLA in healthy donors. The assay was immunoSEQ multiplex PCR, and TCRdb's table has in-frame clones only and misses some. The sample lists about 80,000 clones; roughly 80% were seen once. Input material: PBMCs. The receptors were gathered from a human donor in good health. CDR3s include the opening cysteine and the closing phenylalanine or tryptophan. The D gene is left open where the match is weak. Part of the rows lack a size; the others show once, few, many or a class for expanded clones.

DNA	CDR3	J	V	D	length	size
TGCGCCAGCAGTGAGGGCCGAAACACCATATATTTT	CASSEGRNTIYF	TRBJ1-3	TRBV10-2	NA	12	NA
TGTGCCAGCAGCTTTACGGACACTGAAGCTTTCTTT	CASSFTDTEAFF	TRBJ1-1	TRBV7-6	NA	12	NA
TGCGCCAGCAAACCCGAGGACAGTAATGAAAAACTGTTTTTT	CASKPEDSNEKLFF	TRBJ1-4	TRBV5-1	NA	14	NA
TGTGCCAGCCTCCGGGACAGGCGATCCTACACTGAAGCTTTCTTT	CASLRDRRSYTEAFF	TRBJ1-1	TRBV6-4	TRBD1	15	NA
TGTGCCAGCAGCCTTGACTGGACCGGGGAGCTGTTTTTT	CASSLDWTGELFF	TRBJ2-2	TRBV6-5	NA	13	NA
TGTGCCAGCAGCTTAGATAGCAGCATCTCTAACAATGAGCAGTTCTTC	CASSLDSSISNNEQFF	TRBJ2-1	TRBV11-3	NA	16	NA
TGTGCCAGCTCTCGGGACAGGGGGCGTGAAAAACTGTTTTTT	CASSRDRGREKLFF	TRBJ1-4	TRBV18	TRBD1	14	few
TGTGCCAGCAGGGATATCCACGGACAGGGAAAAACAGCTTTCTTT	CASRDIHGQGKTAFF	TRBJ1-1	TRBV6-1	TRBD1	15	NA
TGCGCCAGCAGCAGGGAGACGAGCTCTATTGCTTTCTTT	CASSRETSSIAFF	TRBJ1-1	TRBV5-1	NA	13	medium-sized
TGTGCCAGCAGCCAAGGTCCCCTAGCGGGGGGCTCCTACAATGAGCAGTTCTTC	CASSQGPLAGGSYNEQFF	TRBJ2-1	TRBV4-2	TRBD2	18	NA
TGCGCCAGCAGCCGACCACCGGGACAGGGGGCGGGGAAGATGTACTTC	CASSRPPGQGAGKMYF	TRBJ2-7	TRBV4-1	TRBD1	16	NA
TGCGCCAGCAGCCCAGTGACAGGGAGGGAGCAGTACTTC	CASSPVTGREQYF	TRBJ2-7	TRBV5-1	NA	13	NA
TGTGCCACCTCTCGACTAGGGCACCAAGAGACCCAGTACTTC	CATSRLGHQETQYF	TRBJ2-5	TRBV19	NA	14	NA
TGTGCCAGCAGTTTAAATGGGGGCACTGGAAACACCATATATTTT	CASSLNGGTGNTIYF	TRBJ1-3	TRBV28	NA	15	NA
TGTGCCAGTAGCGTGGGGGCCCTGGGGTACAATGAGCAGTTCTTC	CASSVGALGYNEQFF	TRBJ2-1	TRBV19	NA	15	NA
TGTGCCAGCAGTCAGATACAGGGTTCTAATGAAAAACTGTTTTTT	CASSQIQGSNEKLFF	TRBJ1-4	TRBV6-1	NA	15	NA
TGTGCCAGCAGCCGGGACAGGGGGCGATCGGGGGTCCTTTATGGCTACACCTTC	CASSRDRGRSGVLYGYTF	TRBJ1-2	TRBV7-2	TRBD1	18	NA
TGTGCCAGCAGGCCCCTAGCGGGGGGCTCCTACAATGAGCAGTTCTTC	CASRPLAGGSYNEQFF	TRBJ2-1	TRBV5-4	TRBD2	16	NA
TGTGCCAGCAGTGAAAGGGGCCAGCACACCGGGGAGCTGTTTTTT	CASSERGQHTGELFF	TRBJ2-2	TRBV2	NA	15	NA
TGTGCCAGTCGAGCAGGGGGTAGCCCCTACAATGAGCAGTTCTTC	CASRAGGSPYNEQFF	TRBJ2-1	TRBV19	TRBD1	15	NA
TGTGCCACCAGCAGAGATCCCAGTGAAGCTTTCTTT	CATSRDPSEAFF	TRBJ1-1	TRBV15	NA	12	NA
TGCGCCAGCAGCTTGCCAGGGTTCGGGGAGCTGTTTTTT	CASSLPGFGELFF	TRBJ2-2	TRBV5-1	NA	13	NA
TGTGCCAGCAGCTTAGCGGGGGGGCCCCAGCATTTT	CASSLAGGPQHF	TRBJ1-5	TRBV7-9	NA	12	NA
TGCGCCAGCAAAACAGGGTCTACCGGGGAGCTGTTTTTT	CASKTGSTGELFF	TRBJ2-2	TRBV5-1	NA	13	once
TGCGCCAGCAGCCAAGATGCCGGGACTTTTAGGACCGGGGAGCTGTTTTTT	CASSQDAGTFRTGELFF	TRBJ2-2	TRBV4-1	NA	17	NA
TGTGCCACCAGCGGGGCGGATAGGAGCTCCTACAATGAGCAGTTCTTC	CATSGADRSSYNEQFF	TRBJ2-1	TRBV15	NA	16	NA
TGTGCCAGCAGTCAAAGCCACCTGAACACTGAAGCTTTCTTT	CASSQSHLNTEAFF	TRBJ1-1	TRBV6-5	NA	14	few
TGCGCCAGCAGCTTTGGTGGGGGACAGGGGTTTTCCTACGAGCAGTACTTC	CASSFGGGQGFSYEQYF	TRBJ2-7	TRBV5-1	TRBD1	17	NA
TGTGCCAGCAGTGGGGTGGGGGGATTAAACACCGGGGAGCTGTTTTTT	CASSGVGGLNTGELFF	TRBJ2-2	TRBV6-1	NA	16	NA
TGCGCCAGCAGCTTAGAACTCCCGTCCGGCTACACCTTC	CASSLELPSGYTF	TRBJ1-2	TRBV5-1	NA	13	NA
TGTGCCAGCAGTGAAGCGCGGTCAGGGCTCTATGGCTACACCTTC	CASSEARSGLYGYTF	TRBJ1-2	TRBV2	NA	15	NA
TGCGCCAGCAGCTTGGTGTCAGGGATCAATTCACCCCTCCACTTT	CASSLVSGINSPLHF	TRBJ1-6	TRBV5-1	NA	15	few
TGCGCCAGCAGTGGTAGCGGGGGGGCGGATACGCAGTATTTT	CASSGSGGADTQYF	TRBJ2-3	TRBV10-1	TRBD2	14	NA
TGTGCCAGCTCACCCCCAGGGGACGAGCAGTACTTC	CASSPPGDEQYF	TRBJ2-7	TRBV18	NA	12	NA
TGTGCCAGCACCCCCCCCGGGGAAGATACGCAGTATTTT	CASTPPGEDTQYF	TRBJ2-3	TRBV13	NA	13	NA
TGCGCCAGCAGCGCCGGTTGTTCCACTGAAGCTTTCTTT	CASSAGCSTEAFF	TRBJ1-1	TRBV5-1	NA	13	NA
TGTGCCAGCCGGGCGGGGGGTGGGGCTACGCAGTATTTT	CASRAGGGATQYF	TRBJ2-3	TRBV6-5	TRBD2	13	NA
TGTGCCAGCAGTTACGGGCTAAGCGGGAATGGCTACACCTTC	CASSYGLSGNGYTF	TRBJ1-2	TRBV6-5	NA	14	NA
TGTGCCAGCAGCCAAGATAGCGGGGGGGCCAATGAGCAGTTCTTC	CASSQDSGGANEQFF	TRBJ2-1	TRBV4-2	TRBD2	15	NA
TGTGCCAGTAGTACAGGGGACAGGGCCGCCTATGGCTACACCTTC	CASSTGDRAAYGYTF	TRBJ1-2	TRBV19	TRBD1	15	NA
TGCGCCAGCAGCTCCGGACTGAATGAGCAGTTCTTC	CASSSGLNEQFF	TRBJ2-1	TRBV5-1	NA	12	NA
TGCGCCAGCAGCTTGCTGTCTAGCAGAGACAATGAGCAGTTCTTC	CASSLLSSRDNEQFF	TRBJ2-1	TRBV5-1	NA	15	NA
TGTGCCATCAGGACAGGTCTGCCAGATACGCAGTATTTT	CAIRTGLPDTQYF	TRBJ2-3	TRBV10-3	NA	13	NA
TGTGCCAGCAGCCCCCCGGGTTTCACTGAAGCTTTCTTT	CASSPPGFTEAFF	TRBJ1-1	TRBV5-6	NA	13	NA
TGTGCCTGGAGCCCCCCGGACAGGTTTAATGAAAAACTGTTTTTT	CAWSPPDRFNEKLFF	TRBJ1-4	TRBV30	TRBD1	15	NA
TGCGCCAGCAGCTCCGGGACAGGTCGCGCCTCGTTGGGCTACACCTTC	CASSSGTGRASLGYTF	TRBJ1-2	TRBV5-1	TRBD1	16	NA
TGCGCCAGCAGCCGGACCGACAGGGGGCGCGTGGAGGGCGAGCAGTACTTC	CASSRTDRGRVEGEQYF	TRBJ2-7	TRBV4-1	TRBD1	17	NA
TGCGCCACCTCCGATCTCACGGGGACCCAGTACTTC	CATSDLTGTQYF	TRBJ2-5	TRBV5-1	NA	12	once
TGTGCCTGGAACCGGGGACTAGCGGGGACCACAGATACGCAGTATTTT	CAWNRGLAGTTDTQYF	TRBJ2-3	TRBV30	TRBD2	16	NA
TGTGCCAGCAGCGTAGATGGACTACCCACCGGGGAGCTGTTTTTT	CASSVDGLPTGELFF	TRBJ2-2	TRBV9	NA	15	once
TGTGCCACTGAAAGGGGCGAACCCACAGATACGCAGTATTTT	CATERGEPTDTQYF	TRBJ2-3	TRBV10-3	NA	14	NA